Listed here are 25 T cell receptor beta chains from one sample, sequenced in a study of T cells after yellow fever vaccination. TCRdb reprocessed the 5' RACE reads via MiXCR and lists one record per CDR3 protein. The table lists 200,000 to 300,000 distinct CDR3 sequences, around 6.7% of them singletons. This material consisted of CD4+ T cells sorted from PBMCs, taken on the day of the yellow fever booster vaccination. Receptors were obtained from a young man who received the YFV17D yellow fever vaccine.

This clonotype has more than one count but fewer than ten. V usage is TRBV2 and J usage is TRBJ2-2; no clear D. Germline V gene sequence: CDR1 SNHLY, CDR2 FYNNEI. V dropped 8 bases and J dropped 6 bases, with 13 bases sitting between them. CDR3 length: 13 residues. The CDR3 protein is CASFLGGSGELFF. The CDR3 nucleotides read TGTGCCAGCTTCCTCGGCGGATCCGGGGAGCTGTTTTTT.

This clonotype has at least ten counts. The gene calls are TRBV7-9 and TRBJ2-7, with D perhaps being TRBD1 or TRBD2 (5 bases each). Looked up from germline, CDR1 is SEHNR and CDR2 is FQNEAQ (reference sequence). V dropped 3 bases and J dropped 0 bases, with 9 bases sitting between them. The CDR3 extends over 14 amino acids. Written as DNA, the CDR3 is TGTGCCAGCAGCTTGGGGACGGTCTCCTACGAGCAGTACTTC. This translates into CASSLGTVSYEQYF.

This clonotype has ten or more counts. V usage is TRBV15 and J usage is TRBJ2-7, with 9 bases identical to TRBD1. Trimming took 0 bases from V and 4 from J; bases not matched to a gene: 4. Germline V CDR1 and CDR2: LNHNV, YYDKDF (reference sequence). The CDR3 is 15 residues long. The DNA for the CDR3 is TGTGCCACCAGCAGAGATGGGACAGGGAGGTACGAGCAGTACTTC. Its protein is CATSRDGTGRYEQYF. Based on the CDR3 plus reference TRBV15 and TRBJ2-7, the full variable domain is DAMVIQNPRYQVTQFGKPVTLSCSQTLNHNVMYWYQQKSSQAPKLLFHYYDKDFNNEADTPDNFQSRRPNTSFCFLDIRSPGLGDTAMYLCATSRDGTGRYEQYFGPGTRLTVT.

This clonotype was counted at least ten times. The chain links TRBV11-2 to TRBJ2-1, with D perhaps TRBD1 or TRBD2 (5 bases each). CDR1 is SGHAT and CDR2 is FQNNGV in the germline V gene. V gave up 5 bases and J gave up 5 bases, with 13 bases separating them. CDR3 length: 14 residues. This CDR3 reads CASSLGTANNEQFF. As DNA, the CDR3 is TGTGCCAGCAGCCTCGGGACGGCCAACAATGAGCAGTTCTTC. The full variable domain, its missing parts supplied by reference TRBV11-2 and TRBJ2-1, is EAGVAQSPRYKIIEKRQSVAFWCNPISGHATLYWYQQILGQGPKLLIQFQNNGVVDDSQLPKDRFSAERLKGVDSTLKIQPAKLEDSAVYLCASSLGTANNEQFFGPGTRLTVL.

This clonotype was seen many times. The chain carries TRBV5-1 and TRBJ2-7; TRBD2 might be the D (5 bases). The V and J ends lost 0 bases and 2 bases respectively, with 9 bases between them. The CDR3 runs 14 residues. Looked up from germline, CDR1 is SGHRS and CDR2 is YFSETQ. The CDR3 loop is CASSLESGTYEQYF. The CDR3 coding sequence is TGCGCCAGCAGCTTGGAGAGCGGAACCTACGAGCAGTACTTC.

This clonotype came up many times. The chain combines TRBV15 with TRBJ2-4; no clear D. The CDR3 is made up of 14 amino acids. V lost 0 bases and J lost 2, with 5 bases in between. CDR1 LNHNV and CDR2 YYDKDF come from the germline V gene (reference sequence). The CDR3 loop is CATSREATKNIQYF. Here the CDR3 DNA reads TGTGCCACCAGCAGAGAGGCGACCAAAAACATTCAGTACTTC. Full variable domain (outside the CDR3, taken from reference TRBV15 and TRBJ2-4): DAMVIQNPRYQVTQFGKPVTLSCSQTLNHNVMYWYQQKSSQAPKLLFHYYDKDFNNEADTPDNFQSRRPNTSFCFLDIRSPGLGDTAMYLCATSREATKNIQYFGAGTRLSVL.

This clonotype came up many times. This chain joins TRBV5-1 and TRBJ2-1; D gene ambiguous. Germline V gene lookup returns CDR1 SGHRS and CDR2 YFSETQ. The ends were cut back, 2 bases at V and 0 bases at J, with 9 bases in the middle. The CDR3 extends over 15 amino acids. In DNA, the CDR3 is TGCGCCAGCAGCTTCCAAGCGAGCTCCTACAATGAGCAGTTCTTC. This gives the protein CASSFQASSYNEQFF. Together with reference TRBV5-1 and TRBJ2-1, the CDR3 gives the full variable domain: KAGVTQTPRYLIKTRGQQVTLSCSPISGHRSVSWYQQTPGQGLQFLFEYFSETQRNKGNFPGRFSGRQFSNSRSEMNVSTLELGDSALYLCASSFQASSYNEQFFGPGTRLTVL.

This clonotype was recorded only once. This chain links TRBV5-1 with TRBJ2-3; D may be TRBD2 (6 bases). CDR1 and CDR2 from the germline V gene are SGHRS and YFSETQ. The CDR3 consists of 14 residues. V lost 3 bases and J lost 3, with 11 bases in between. Here the CDR3 reads CASSWTLATDTQYF. The CDR3 DNA reads TGCGCCAGCAGCTGGACTCTAGCGACAGATACGCAGTATTTT.

This clonotype turned up a few times. This sequence joins TRBV12-3 or TRBV12-4 and TRBJ1-3, with D unresolved. With 3 bases removed from V and 0 bases from J, the gap between germline ends came to 6 bases. This CDR3 has 14 residues. CDR3: CASSFEYSGNTIYF. DNA of the CDR3: TGTGCCAGCAGTTTTGAATACTCTGGAAACACCATATATTTT.

This clonotype was recorded many times. CDR3 nucleotides: TGCAGCGTGATGAAGGACAGGGGACGAGAGACCCAGTACTTC. Translating it yields CSVMKDRGRETQYF. The chain has TRBV29-1 and TRBJ2-5; the match to TRBD1 covers 9 bases. With V trimmed by 6 bases and J by 4 bases, 9 bases remained unmatched. The CDR3 is 14 amino acids. Germline V gene sequence: CDR1 SQVTM, CDR2 ANQGSEA.

This clonotype has at least ten counts. This chain uses TRBV20-1 with TRBJ1-4, with D unclear. Trimming took 1 base from V and 0 from J, leaving 6 bases between them. The germline gives CDR1 DFQATT, CDR2 SNEGSKA (reference sequence). This CDR3 contains 14 residues. The DNA of the CDR3 is TGCAGTGCTAGAGTAGTTGCAACTAATGAAAAACTGTTTTTT. This encodes CSARVVATNEKLFF.

This clonotype showed up many times. The chain combines TRBV4-2 with TRBJ2-7; 7 bases fit TRBD2. CDR3 size: 17 residues. Trimming at V came to 0 bases and at J to 0 bases, leaving 8 bases not matched to a gene. Germline V gives CDR1 LGHNA, CDR2 YNFKEQ. The CDR3 DNA is TGTGCCAGCAGCCAAGATTCGAAGCGGGGAAGCTCCTACGAGCAGTACTTC. The encoded protein is CASSQDSKRGSSYEQYF.

This clonotype was observed a handful of times. The chain couples TRBV20-1 to TRBJ2-3, with D tentatively TRBD2 (5 bases). CDR3 length: 14 amino acids. Looked up from germline, CDR1 is DFQATT and CDR2 is SNEGSKA (reference sequence). V was pared by 3 bases and J by 6 bases, with 16 bases between. CDR3 sequence reads: CSASTAAMGDTQYF. The CDR3 DNA follows: TGCAGTGCTAGCACAGCGGCCATGGGGGATACGCAGTATTTT.

The J gene is TRBJ1-2, the V gene TRBV28; no clear D gene. The germline V gene has CDR1 MDHEN and CDR2 SYDVKM. This CDR3 contains 11 residues. Trimming removed 3 bases from V and 5 bases from J, with 4 bases in between. The CDR3 coding sequence is TGTGCCAGCAGTTTTGTGTATGGCTACACCTTC. Translation gives CASSFVYGYTF.

The chain has TRBV19 and TRBJ2-1; D gene unclear. The V end lost 2 bases, the J end lost 6 bases, and 11 bases lay between the germline ends. CDR3 length: 14 residues. The germline gives CDR1 LNHDA, CDR2 SQIVND (reference sequence). DNA of the CDR3: TGTGCCAGTAGTATAATCGGACCAGCCAATGAGCAGTTCTTC. This translates into CASSIIGPANEQFF.

The table lists this clonotype with a few counts. Just one base apart from a much larger clone, this may be a read error. V gene TRBV4-3 combines with J gene TRBJ2-7; TRBD1 aligns across 9 bases. The CDR3 length is 14 residues. CDR1 LGHNA and CDR2 YSLEER come from the germline V gene. V gave up 3 bases and J gave up 2 bases; unmatched junction bases: 2. The CDR3 here is CASSHGQGPYEQYF. The CDR3 DNA reads TGCGCCAGCAGCCACGGACAGGGGCCCTACGAGCAGTACTTC.

This clonotype was recorded a few times. This chain connects TRBV18 to TRBJ2-1, with 8 nucleotides matching TRBD2. In germline, CDR1 is KGHSH, CDR2 LQKENI. The CDR3 length is 17 residues. The ends lost 2 bases at V and 0 bases at J; junction bases unmatched: 6. CDR3 amino acids: CASSPTHGTSSYNEQFF. In nucleotides, the CDR3 is TGTGCCAGCTCACCAACTCACGGGACTAGCTCCTACAATGAGCAGTTCTTC.

Ten or more counts support this clonotype. V gene TRBV6-1 combines with J gene TRBJ2-7; 7 bases are shared with TRBD2. Germline CDR1 and CDR2: MNHNS and SASEGT. The CDR3 is 14 residues long. Trimming at V came to 5 bases and at J to 4 bases, leaving 8 bases not matched to a gene. The CDR3 DNA reads TGTGCCAGCAGTCCGGGACTAACTCCATACGAGCAGTACTTC. Amino acid sequence: CASSPGLTPYEQYF.

This clonotype was seen only a few times. This chain uses TRBV29-1 with TRBJ2-2; TRBD2 agrees at 7 bases. Unmatched junction bases numbered 8, after V lost 7 bases and J lost 0 bases. The germline gives CDR1 SQVTM, CDR2 ANQGSEA. The CDR3 consists of 15 residues. As DNA, the CDR3 is TGCAGCGCGGTTGGCAGCGGGGCGAACACCGGGGAGCTGTTTTTT. It is translated as CSAVGSGANTGELFF.

This clonotype has just a few counts. The CDR3 loop is CASSLYATTTGRYEQYF. The CDR3 bases are TGTGCCAGCAGTTTATATGCCACGACCACAGGACGTTACGAGCAGTACTTC. The chain is built from TRBV27 and TRBJ2-7; TRBD1 might be the D (5 bases). CDR1 is MNHEY and CDR2 is SMNVEV in the germline V gene (reference sequence). V was shortened by 1 base and J by 4 bases, with 20 bases between the two germline ends. This CDR3 has 17 amino acids.

The sample holds many counts of this clonotype. The chain has TRBV9 and TRBJ2-5; D may be TRBD1 (5 bases). Trimming left V 0 bases short and J 2 bases short, with 5 bases between. Germline CDR1 is SGDLS and CDR2 is YYNGEE. This CDR3 has 13 amino acids. CDR3 nucleotides: TGTGCCAGCAGCGTAGGACAGCAAGAGACCCAGTACTTC. Translating it yields CASSVGQQETQYF.

This clonotype was detected a few times. The rearrangement uses TRBV2 and TRBJ2-5, with 9 nucleotides matching TRBD1. The V gene end was trimmed by 6 bases and the J gene end by 5 bases; junction bases not matched to a gene: 10. CDR1 is SNHLY and CDR2 is FYNNEI in the germline V gene. The CDR3 spans 15 residues. CDR3 residues: CASREVTGGWETQYF. In DNA, the CDR3 is TGTGCCAGCAGGGAGGTGACAGGGGGATGGGAGACCCAGTACTTC.

There are many counts of this clonotype. The chain carries TRBV4-1 and TRBJ2-3, with D perhaps matching TRBD1 (5 bases). Trimming removed 2 bases at V and 3 bases at J, with 6 bases between. The CDR3 is 13 amino acids. Germline CDR1 and CDR2: MGHRA and YSYEKL. The CDR3 nucleotides are TGCGCCAGCAGCCAACAGGGTACAGATACGCAGTATTTT. Translation: CASSQQGTDTQYF.

This clonotype occurred a few times. The chain carries TRBV20-1 and TRBJ1-4, with D perhaps matching TRBD1 (5 bases). CDR1 is DFQATT and CDR2 is SNEGSKA in the germline V gene (reference sequence). The CDR3 covers 13 residues. V lost 0 bases to trimming and J lost 9 bases, with 11 bases between them. CDR3 residues: CSARDPGQQKLFF. For the CDR3, the DNA is TGCAGTGCTAGAGATCCAGGGCAACAAAAACTGTTTTTT.

The sample holds many counts of this clonotype. The chain links TRBV2 to TRBJ1-2; 8 bases line up with TRBD1. The CDR3 has 15 amino acids. Trimming removed 6 bases from V and 2 bases from J; junction bases left unmatched: 8. The germline gives CDR1 SNHLY, CDR2 FYNNEI. In DNA, the CDR3 is TGTGCCAGCAGCGCAGGGACAGGCGGCAACTATGGCTACACCTTC. As protein: CASSAGTGGNYGYTF. The full variable domain, rest sourced from reference TRBV2 and TRBJ1-2, is EPEVTQTPSHQVTQMGQEVILRCVPISNHLYFYWYRQILGQKVEFLVSFYNNEISEKSEIFDDQFSVERPDGSNFTLKIRSTKLEDSAMYFCASSAGTGGNYGYTFGSGTRLTVV.